This TCR beta chain derives from a study of post-analysis software for immune sequencing data. Overall study context: Several disease courses (relapsing-remitting, secondary progressive and progressive-relapsing) of multiple sclerosis were included.

Prepared libraries of TCR beta cDNA carried unique molecular identifiers. Using its own MiXCR run on the PCR reads, TCRdb lists one record per CDR3 protein. The data hold fewer than 850,000 distinct CDR3 sequences, with about 45% observed a single time. This CDR3 is built from 16 residues. Germline V gene lookup returns CDR1 MNHEY and CDR2 SMNVEV (reference sequence). V trimming: 2 bases; J trimming: 5 bases; junction bases outside the gene matches: 9. This clonotype was counted between two and nine times. Its antigen is still unknown. Overall study results and limits: Samples prepared in the same batch strongly co-clustered by F measure. When compared against controls, multiple sclerosis patients showed significantly lower normalized Chao1 diversity. A handful of TRBV segments appeared more often in patients than in controls, and TRBV5-6, TRBV5-1 and TRBV20-1 were among these.

Sequencing was done on a sample of blood. The sequence derives from a girl between 5 and 17 years old with multiple sclerosis. This chain links TRBV27 with TRBJ2-5; 9 nucleotides match TRBD1. The CDR3 loop reads CASSLAGTGLRETQYF. As DNA, the CDR3 is TGTGCCAGCAGTTTAGCCGGGACAGGGTTGAGGGAGACCCAGTACTTC.